The 14 T cell receptor beta chains below were found in one sample sequenced in a study of cytomegalovirus exposure and HLA in healthy donors (dated 2017 in TCRdb). Library method: the immunoSEQ multiplex PCR assay. For the multiplex PCR, a mixture combining 60 forward primers for TCR Vbeta segments and 13 reverse primers for TCR Jbeta segments was used. TCRdb provides this immuneACCESS table in a form limited to in-frame rearrangements. Some clones are lacking; in checked studies, under half of them reflect an unresolved V gene, and why the rest are absent is not known. The sample table holds 200,000 to 300,000 clones, of which about 80% were seen once. The ten largest make up roughly 5% of the sample. The sequenced material came from PBMCs. The receptor source for this set is a woman in her forties in good health and CMV-seropositive.

This chain uses TRBV19 with TRBJ2-3; TRBD2 aligns across 9 bases. This CDR3 has 15 residues. The germline gives CDR1 LNHDA, CDR2 SQIVND (reference sequence). V was pared by 4 bases and J by 6 bases, with 8 bases of the junction left unmatched. CDR3 in DNA: TGTGCCAGTAGTAGGGGGACTAGCACCTCGGATACGCAGTATTTT. Residues: CASSRGTSTSDTQYF.

V is TRBV19 and J is TRBJ1-1, with D maybe TRBD1 (6 bases). The germline gives CDR1 LNHDA, CDR2 SQIVND (reference sequence). With 5 bases removed from V and 6 bases from J, the gap between germline ends came to 13 bases. CDR3 length: 13 amino acids. The CDR3 bases are TGTGCCAGTAGTGGGGGGGCGGCAGCTGAAGCTTTCTTT. Translating gives CASSGGAAAEAFF.

This chain uses TRBV7-9 with TRBJ2-2, with D possibly being TRBD2 (5 bases). Germline CDR1 and CDR2: SEHNR and FQNEAQ (reference sequence). Trimming cost V 1 base and J 0 bases, with 12 bases left between them. The CDR3 consists of 17 residues. The CDR3 loop is CASSLGWRATNTGELFF. The DNA of the CDR3 is TGTGCCAGCAGCTTAGGGTGGCGGGCCACGAACACCGGGGAGCTGTTTTTT.

The rearrangement uses TRBV6-1 and TRBJ1-6; D is perhaps TRBD1 (6 bases). The germline V and J ends were trimmed by 6 bases and 5 bases, with 11 bases remaining between them. This CDR3 has 14 residues. Germline V gives CDR1 MNHNS, CDR2 SASEGT. In DNA form, the CDR3 reads TGTGCCAGCAGGGGGGCAGTAAATAATTCACCCCTCCACTTT. Its protein product is CASRGAVNNSPLHF.

Of note for this clone: The sample has other DNA sequences that encode this CDR3 too. The J gene is TRBJ2-3, the V gene TRBV7-2; 10 nucleotides match TRBD2. Looked up from germline, CDR1 is SGHTA and CDR2 is FQGNSA. This CDR3 is 18 amino acids long. V trimming: 6 bases; J trimming: 2 bases; junction bases outside the gene matches: 14. CDR3 nucleotide sequence: TGTGCCAGCAGTATTCGTCCCCCTAGCGGGGGTTTCACAGATACGCAGTATTTT. It is translated as CASSIRPPSGGFTDTQYF. Full variable domain (outside the CDR3, taken from reference TRBV7-2 and TRBJ2-3): GAGVSQSPSNKVTEKGKDVELRCDPISGHTALYWYRQSLGQGLEFLIYFQGNSAPDKSGLPSDRFSAERTGGSVSTLTIQRTQQEDSAVYLCASSIRPPSGGFTDTQYFGPGTRLTVL.

The chain couples TRBV14 to TRBJ2-2, with 10 bases aligning to TRBD1. CDR1 is SGHDN and CDR2 is FVKESK in the germline V gene. The CDR3 contains 21 residues. The trim removed 0 bases at V and 0 bases at J, leaving 13 bases unmatched. The CDR3 reads CASSQEIRPGQGFPNTGELFF. CDR3 sequence (DNA): TGTGCCAGCAGCCAAGAAATCCGTCCGGGACAGGGGTTCCCGAACACCGGGGAGCTGTTTTTT.

The chain links TRBV7-9 to TRBJ2-6, with D unresolved. CDR3 length equals 9 residues. Germline CDR1 is SEHNR and CDR2 is FQNEAQ (reference sequence). Trimming shortened V by 11 bases and J by 8 bases, and 4 bases separated the two germline ends. The CDR3 sequence: CAVSNVLTF. The CDR3 DNA reads as TGTGCCGTCTCCAACGTCCTGACTTTC. Drawing the rest from reference TRBV7-9 and TRBJ2-6, the complete variable domain is DTGVSQNPRHKITKRGQNVTFRCDPISEHNRLYWYRQTLGQGPEFLTYFQNEAQLEKSRLLSDRFSAERPKGSFSTLEIQRTEQGDSAMYLCAVSNVLTFGAGSRLTVL.

The chain has TRBV27 and TRBJ2-7; D is perhaps TRBD2 (5 bases). Trimming removed 7 bases at V and 7 bases at J, with 11 bases between. This CDR3 comprises 11 residues. Germline-derived CDR1 and CDR2 are MNHEY and SMNVEV (reference sequence). The CDR3, as DNA: TGTGCCAGCAATCGAGGCGGGGAGCAGTACTTC. Residues: CASNRGGEQYF.

This clone was recorded only once. The chain employs TRBV5-1 and TRBJ1-5; a weak D match, TRBD1 (5 bases). Trimming stripped 5 bases from V and 3 bases from J, with 15 bases between. The CDR3 consists of 15 residues. CDR1 is SGHRS, CDR2 YFSETQ, per germline. The CDR3 spells CASRLSTEINQPQHF. CDR3 nucleotides: TGCGCCAGCAGATTGTCGACAGAGATCAATCAGCCCCAGCATTTT.

On this clone itself: The sample has other DNA sequences that encode this CDR3 too. The chain recombines TRBV5-1 with TRBJ1-1, with a weak D call TRBD1 (5 bases). Germline CDR1 and CDR2: SGHRS and YFSETQ. V was shortened by 3 bases and J by 1 base, with 7 bases between the two germline ends. This CDR3 has 13 amino acids. Written as DNA, the CDR3 is TGCGCCAGCAGCTCGACAGCGAACACTGAAGCTTTCTTT. The encoded protein is CASSSTANTEAFF.

This chain links TRBV7-2 with TRBJ2-3, with a weak D call TRBD2 (5 bases). The V end was cut by 5 bases, the J end by 1 base, with 13 bases between. CDR3 length: 15 residues. CDR1 and CDR2 from the germline V gene are SGHTA and FQGNSA. The CDR3 is CASSARGLGTDTQYF. The CDR3 DNA follows: TGTGCCAGCAGCGCCCGAGGACTTGGCACAGATACGCAGTATTTT.

The chain couples TRBV15 to TRBJ1-3, with a weak D call TRBD1 (5 bases). The CDR3 has 16 residues. Per germline, CDR1 LNHNV and CDR2 YYDKDF (reference sequence). The V gene lost 1 base and the J gene lost 0 bases, with 10 bases spanning the gap. CDR3 in amino acids: CATSRATGDSGNTIYF. CDR3 in DNA: TGTGCCACCAGCAGAGCCACAGGTGACTCTGGAAACACCATATATTTT.

The V call is TRBV19, the J call TRBJ1-5; 7 nucleotides line up with TRBD1. Germline-derived CDR1 and CDR2 are LNHDA and SQIVND (reference sequence). The CDR3 is made up of 17 amino acids. The V segment lost 5 bases and the J segment 2 bases; nucleotides outside the gene matches: 12. Here the CDR3 reads CASSLLSTGLGNQPQHF. In DNA form, the CDR3 reads TGTGCCAGTAGTCTGTTATCGACAGGGCTTGGCAATCAGCCCCAGCATTTT.

This clone appeared once. The chain employs TRBV2 and TRBJ2-4, with 7 bases matching TRBD1. The germline gives CDR1 SNHLY, CDR2 FYNNEI. The V and J ends lost 7 bases and 2 bases, in that order; junction bases with no gene match: 8. This CDR3 region has 15 residues. The CDR3, as DNA: TGTGCCAGCATAGGGGGCGGCGTATCCAAAAACATTCAGTACTTC. Translating gives CASIGGGVSKNIQYF. Supplemented by reference TRBV2 and TRBJ2-4, the full variable domain reads EPEVTQTPSHQVTQMGQEVILRCVPISNHLYFYWYRQILGQKVEFLVSFYNNEISEKSEIFDDQFSVERPDGSNFTLKIRSTKLEDSAMYFCASIGGGVSKNIQYFGAGTRLSVL.